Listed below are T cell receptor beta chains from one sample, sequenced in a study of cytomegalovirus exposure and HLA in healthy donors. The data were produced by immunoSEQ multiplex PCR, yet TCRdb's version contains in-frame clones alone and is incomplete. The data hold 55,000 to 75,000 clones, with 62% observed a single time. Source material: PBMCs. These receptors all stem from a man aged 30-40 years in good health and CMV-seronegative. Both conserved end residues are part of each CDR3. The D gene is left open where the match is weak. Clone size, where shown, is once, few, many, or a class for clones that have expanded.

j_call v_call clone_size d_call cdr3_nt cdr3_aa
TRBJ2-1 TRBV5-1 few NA TGCGCCAGCAGCCAAGACACATCCGTGGGCTACAATGAGCAGTTCTTC CASSQDTSVGYNEQFF
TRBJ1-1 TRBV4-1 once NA TGCGCCAGCAGCCAAGTAGGAGGACCAAAAGCTTTCTTT CASSQVGGPKAFF
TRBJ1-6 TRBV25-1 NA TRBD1 TGTGCCAGCAGTGAAGCTTTTGACAGGGGGCCCATGAAATCACCCCTCCACTTT CASSEAFDRGPMKSPLHF
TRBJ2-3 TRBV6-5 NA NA TGTGCCAGCAGGCTAACAGATACGCAGTATTTT CASRLTDTQYF
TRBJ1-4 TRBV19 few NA TGTGCCAGTACCAGTCAGGCATTTGAAAAACTGTTTTTT CASTSQAFEKLFF
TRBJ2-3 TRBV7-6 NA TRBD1 TGTGCCAGCAGCTTAGACCCAAAGGGGGCGCGGGCAGATACGCAGTATTTT CASSLDPKGARADTQYF
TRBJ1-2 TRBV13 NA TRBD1 TGTGCCAGCAGCCCGGGACAGGGGGCCTATGGCTACACCTTC CASSPGQGAYGYTF
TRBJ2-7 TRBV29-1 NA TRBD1 TGCAGCGTTGGGATGGGACAGCCGGTCTACGAGCAGTACTTC CSVGMGQPVYEQYF
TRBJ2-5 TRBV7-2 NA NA TGTGCCAGCAGCTTAATGACTTCTCAAGAGACCCAGTACTTC CASSLMTSQETQYF
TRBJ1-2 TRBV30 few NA TGTGCCTGGAAGTCAGATGCAGGGCGAAGTCATGGCTACACCTTC CAWKSDAGRSHGYTF
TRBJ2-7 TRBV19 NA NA TGTGCCAGTAGTATTCGAAGTACTCACGAGCAGTACTTC CASSIRSTHEQYF
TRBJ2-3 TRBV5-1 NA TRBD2 TGCGCCAGCGACACAGGTGGGGGGGGTGATACGCAGTATTTT CASDTGGGGDTQYF
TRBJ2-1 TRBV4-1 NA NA TGCGCCAGCAGCCAATATAGGGGGGGTGAGCAGTTCTTC CASSQYRGGEQFF
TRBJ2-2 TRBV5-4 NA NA TGTGCCAGCAGCTTGGTTCCAGTTCACACCGGGGAGCTGTTTTTT CASSLVPVHTGELFF
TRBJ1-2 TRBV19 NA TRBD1 TGTGCCAGTAGGGGACAGATCGATGGCTACACCTTC CASRGQIDGYTF
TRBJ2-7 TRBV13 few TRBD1 TGTGCCAGCAGCCAGGGACAGCTAAGCTCCTACGAGCAGTACTTC CASSQGQLSSYEQYF
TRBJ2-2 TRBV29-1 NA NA TGCAGCGTTGTCGGCCAGGGGAACACCGGGGAGCTGTTTTTT CSVVGQGNTGELFF
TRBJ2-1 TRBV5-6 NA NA TGTGCCAGCAGCTTGATACAGGGTCCGAATGAGCAGTTCTTC CASSLIQGPNEQFF
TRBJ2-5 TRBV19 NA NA TGTGCCAGTAGCTTCACCGCGGGGCAAGAGACCCAGTACTTC CASSFTAGQETQYF
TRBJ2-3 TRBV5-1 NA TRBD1 TGCGCCAGCAGCCAGACAGGGGTTTCAGATACGCAGTATTTT CASSQTGVSDTQYF
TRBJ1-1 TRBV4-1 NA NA TGCGCCAGCAGCCAAGAGGGTTCAGGGAGGACTGAAGCTTTCTTT CASSQEGSGRTEAFF
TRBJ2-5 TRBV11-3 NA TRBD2 TGTGCCAGCAGCCCAGGGACTAGCGGAGAGACCCAGTACTTC CASSPGTSGETQYF
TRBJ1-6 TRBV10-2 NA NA TGCGCCAGCAGTGCCTCGACAAGACCTTCATCACCCCTCCACTTT CASSASTRPSSPLHF
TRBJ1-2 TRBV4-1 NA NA TGCGCCAGCAGCCAAGATGCGGCACAAAACTATGGCTACACCTTC CASSQDAAQNYGYTF
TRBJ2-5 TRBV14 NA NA TGTGCCAGCAGCCAAGCGGACAGACCTTGGGAGACCCAGTACTTC CASSQADRPWETQYF
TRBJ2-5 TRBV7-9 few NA TGTGCCAGCAGCTCGAGCGGACAAGAGACCCAGTACTTC CASSSSGQETQYF
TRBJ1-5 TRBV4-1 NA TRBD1 TGCGCCAGCAGCCAAGGGGGTTTCCAGGGGGGACAGCCCCAGCATTTT CASSQGGFQGGQPQHF
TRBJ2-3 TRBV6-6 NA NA TGTGCCAGCAGTTACTCTCCAGATACCAACACAGATACGCAGTATTTT CASSYSPDTNTDTQYF
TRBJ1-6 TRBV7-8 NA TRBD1 TGTGCCAGCAGCTTGAGGACAGGGAAGGATTCACCCCTCCACTTT CASSLRTGKDSPLHF
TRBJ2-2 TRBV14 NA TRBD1 TGTGCCAGCAGCCAAGGGCAGGGGGAAACCGGGGAGCTGTTTTTT CASSQGQGETGELFF
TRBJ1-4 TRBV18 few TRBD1 TGTGCCAGCTCACCGACGGGACAGGGACGTGAAAAACTGTTTTTT CASSPTGQGREKLFF
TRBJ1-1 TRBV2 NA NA TGTGCCAGCATGTCCGGTCGACTGGGTTCTGAAGCTTTCTTT CASMSGRLGSEAFF
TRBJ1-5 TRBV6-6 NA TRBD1 TGTGCCAGCAGTTTAGGACAGGGCCGAATGCAGCCCCAGCATTTT CASSLGQGRMQPQHF
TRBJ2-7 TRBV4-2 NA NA TGTGCCAGCAGCCAAGACGCCGGACAGCCCTACGAGCAGTACTTC CASSQDAGQPYEQYF
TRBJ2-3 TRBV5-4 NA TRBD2 TGTGCCAGCAGCTTAAAAGCGGGGGCTTTCGCCGATACGCAGTATTTT CASSLKAGAFADTQYF
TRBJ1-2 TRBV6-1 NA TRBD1 TGTGCCAGCAGCCTAACTCAGGGGGCTGGGTATGGCTACACCTTC CASSLTQGAGYGYTF
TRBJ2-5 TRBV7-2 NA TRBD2 TGTGCCAGCAGCTTAGCGGGACTAGCGATAGGGACCCAGTACTTC CASSLAGLAIGTQYF
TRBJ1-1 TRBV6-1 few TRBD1 TGTGCCAGCAGTTGGACAGGGGGCCCGAACACTGAAGCTTTCTTT CASSWTGGPNTEAFF
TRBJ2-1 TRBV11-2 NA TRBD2 TGTGCCAGCAGCAACGAACTAGCGGGGGACAATGAGCAGTTCTTC CASSNELAGDNEQFF